This T cell receptor (beta chain) emerged from a study of shared clonotypes between healthy human individuals. Study-level findings and limits: Generally, naive subsets (rather than memory subsets) showed larger estimated richness. Researchers sampled blood only, noting tissue repertoires likely differ.

There are 14 residues in the CDR3. In germline, CDR1 is MNHNS, CDR2 SASEGT. Trimming left V 0 bases short and J 4 bases short, with 7 bases between. Execution of the assay was at deep level. Profiled with immunoSEQ multiplex PCR; TCRdb holds only in-frame clones, not every one. Counted here are 2,500,000 or so clones, 85% to 95% occurring once; the ten biggest clones make up 0.3% to 0.4%. Points on this clone: The antigen remains undetermined. The sample contains more than one DNA sequence encoding this CDR3.

Donors comprised healthy HIV-negative adults lacking recent acute infections or vaccinations. Material: naive CD4+ T cells from PBMCs. Subset meaning: CD45RA+ positively selected. The clonotype comes from a man younger than 30 in good health. Some clones in this sample may be carry-over from other donors' samples. The chain is built from TRBV6-1 and TRBJ1-5; the D gene is possibly TRBD1 (5 bases). In DNA, the CDR3 is TGTGCCAGCAGTGAAGCTGGGGGGAATCAGCCCCAGCATTTT. This gives the protein CASSEAGGNQPQHF.